This T cell receptor beta chain stems from a study of lymphopenia after photon versus proton radiotherapy. The CDR3 consists of 14 residues. The J segment lost 7 bases and the V segment lost 6 bases, leaving 6 bases of the junction unmatched. Per the germline V gene, CDR1 is WSHSY and CDR2 is SAAADI. The method was immunoSEQ multiplex PCR; TCRdb's version includes in-frame clones alone and lacks a portion of them. Of approximately 8,000 clones listed, almost 90% are singletons. The sequence was collected from an elderly man with cholangiocarcinoma. V is TRBV10-2 and J is TRBJ1-1; TRBD1 agrees at 12 bases. Sequencing used peripheral blood, obtained from a patient treated with photon-based radiotherapy. This CDR3 reads CASRGTGGTIEAFF. CDR3 DNA: TGCGCCAGCAGGGGGACAGGGGGCACGATTGAAGCTTTCTTT.